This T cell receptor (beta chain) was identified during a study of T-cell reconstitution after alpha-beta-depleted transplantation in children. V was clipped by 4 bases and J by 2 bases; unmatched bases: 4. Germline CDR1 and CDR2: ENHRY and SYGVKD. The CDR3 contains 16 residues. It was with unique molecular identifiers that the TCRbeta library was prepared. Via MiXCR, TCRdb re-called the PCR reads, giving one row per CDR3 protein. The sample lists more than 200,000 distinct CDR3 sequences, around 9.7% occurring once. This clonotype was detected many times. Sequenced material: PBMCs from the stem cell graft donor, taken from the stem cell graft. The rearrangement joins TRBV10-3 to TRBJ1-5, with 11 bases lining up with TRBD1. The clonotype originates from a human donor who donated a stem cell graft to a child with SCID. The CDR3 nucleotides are TGTGCCATCAGTGGGACAGGGGGCAGCGGCAATCAGCCCCAGCATTTT. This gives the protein CAISGTGGSGNQPQHF.